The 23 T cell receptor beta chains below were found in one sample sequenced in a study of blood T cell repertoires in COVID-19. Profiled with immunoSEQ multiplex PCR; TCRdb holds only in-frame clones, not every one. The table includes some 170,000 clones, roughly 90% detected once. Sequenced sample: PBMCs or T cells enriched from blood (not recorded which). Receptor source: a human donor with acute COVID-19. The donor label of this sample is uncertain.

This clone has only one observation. The CDR3 DNA reads as TGTGCCAGCTCACGCGGACTAGCGGGGAGCACAGATACGCAGTATTTT. The encoded protein is CASSRGLAGSTDTQYF. The chain couples TRBV18 to TRBJ2-3, with 12 bases fitting TRBD2. V was clipped by 4 bases and J by 0 bases; unmatched bases: 2. CDR1 KGHSH and CDR2 LQKENI come from the germline V gene. CDR3 length: 16 residues.

The CDR3 nucleotides read TGTGCCAGCAGCGCCATCCGGGACAGAAAGAGCCATCAGCCCCAGCATTTT. This translates into CASSAIRDRKSHQPQHF. V is TRBV9 and J is TRBJ1-5; 7 bases are a match to TRBD1. CDR3 length equals 17 residues. V was clipped by 3 bases and J by 5 bases; unmatched bases: 14. Germline loops: CDR1 SGDLS, CDR2 YYNGEE.

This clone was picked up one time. CDR3 protein: CASSGGTGFYEQYF. In DNA form, the CDR3 reads TGTGCCAGCAGTGGGGGGACAGGGTTCTACGAGCAGTACTTC. This rearrangement joins TRBV2 to TRBJ2-7, with TRBD1 matching over 9 bases. Germline CDR1 is SNHLY and CDR2 is FYNNEI. The CDR3 length is 14 residues. J was trimmed by 3 bases and V by 4 bases; bases with no gene match: 4.

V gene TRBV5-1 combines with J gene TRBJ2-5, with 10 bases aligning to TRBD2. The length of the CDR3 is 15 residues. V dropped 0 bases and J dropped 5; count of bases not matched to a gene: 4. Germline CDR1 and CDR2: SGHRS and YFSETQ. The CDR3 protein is CASSLVSGGYETQYF. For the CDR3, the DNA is TGCGCCAGCAGCTTGGTTAGCGGGGGGTACGAGACCCAGTACTTC. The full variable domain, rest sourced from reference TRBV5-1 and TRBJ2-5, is KAGVTQTPRYLIKTRGQQVTLSCSPISGHRSVSWYQQTPGQGLQFLFEYFSETQRNKGNFPGRFSGRQFSNSRSEMNVSTLELGDSALYLCASSLVSGGYETQYFGPGTRLLVL.

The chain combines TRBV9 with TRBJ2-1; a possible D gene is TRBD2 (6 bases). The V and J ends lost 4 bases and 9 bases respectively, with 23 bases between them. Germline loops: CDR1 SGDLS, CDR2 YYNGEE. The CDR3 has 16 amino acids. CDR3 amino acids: CASSLRTGDDVPEQFF. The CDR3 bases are TGTGCCAGCAGCCTTCGGACGGGGGATGATGTTCCTGAGCAGTTCTTC.

The CDR3 loop is CASSLDRETQYF. The CDR3 DNA reads TGTGCCAGCAGCTTAGACCGGGAGACCCAGTACTTC. The chain recombines TRBV11-2 with TRBJ2-5; D gene ambiguous. The germline CDR1 and CDR2 sequences are SGHAT and FQNNGV. The CDR3 length is 12 residues. The ends were cut back, 0 bases at V and 5 bases at J, with 4 bases in the middle.

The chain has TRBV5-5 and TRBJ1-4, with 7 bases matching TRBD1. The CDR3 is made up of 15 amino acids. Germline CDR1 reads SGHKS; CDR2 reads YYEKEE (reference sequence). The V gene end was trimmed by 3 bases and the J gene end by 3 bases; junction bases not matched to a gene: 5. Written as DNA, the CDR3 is TGTGCCAGCAGCTCGCCGGGACAGTCTAATGAAAAACTGTTTTTT. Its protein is CASSSPGQSNEKLFF.

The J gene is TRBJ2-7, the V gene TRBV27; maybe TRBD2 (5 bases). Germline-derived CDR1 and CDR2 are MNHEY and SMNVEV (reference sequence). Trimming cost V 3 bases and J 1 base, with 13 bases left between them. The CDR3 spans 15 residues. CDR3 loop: CASSLSTSGSYEQYF. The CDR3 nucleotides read TGTGCCAGCAGTTTGAGTACGAGCGGATCCTACGAGCAGTACTTC.

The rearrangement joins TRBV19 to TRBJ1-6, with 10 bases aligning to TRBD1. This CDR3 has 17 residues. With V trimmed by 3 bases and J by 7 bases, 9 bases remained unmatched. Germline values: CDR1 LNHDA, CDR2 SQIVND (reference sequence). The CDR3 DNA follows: TGTGCCAGTAGTATTTTAGCCGGGACAGGGGACAATTCACCCCTCCACTTT. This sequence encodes CASSILAGTGDNSPLHF.

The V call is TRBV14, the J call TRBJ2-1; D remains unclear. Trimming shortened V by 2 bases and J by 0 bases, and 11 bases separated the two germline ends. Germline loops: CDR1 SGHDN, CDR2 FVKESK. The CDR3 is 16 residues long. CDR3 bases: TGTGCCAGCAGCCAATATGGAGCCAGCTCCTACAATGAGCAGTTCTTC. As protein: CASSQYGASSYNEQFF.

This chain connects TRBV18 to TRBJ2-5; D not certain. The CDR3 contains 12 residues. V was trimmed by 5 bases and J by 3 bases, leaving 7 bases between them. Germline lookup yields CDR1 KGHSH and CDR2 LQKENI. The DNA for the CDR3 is TGTGCCAGCTCAGCAGAAGAAGAGACCCAGTACTTC. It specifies CASSAEEETQYF.

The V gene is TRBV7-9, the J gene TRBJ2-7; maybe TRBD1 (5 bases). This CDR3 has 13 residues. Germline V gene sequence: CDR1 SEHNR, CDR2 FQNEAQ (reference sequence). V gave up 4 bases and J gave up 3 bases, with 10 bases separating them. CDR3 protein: CASSSQGVYEQYF. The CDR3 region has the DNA TGTGCCAGCAGCTCGCAGGGTGTCTACGAGCAGTACTTC.

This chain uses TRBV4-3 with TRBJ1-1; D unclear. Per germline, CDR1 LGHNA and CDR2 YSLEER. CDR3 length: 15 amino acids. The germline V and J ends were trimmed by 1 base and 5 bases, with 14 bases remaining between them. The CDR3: CASSQGVGRTTEAFF. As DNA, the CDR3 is TGCGCCAGCAGCCAAGGGGTTGGGCGGACTACTGAAGCTTTCTTT.

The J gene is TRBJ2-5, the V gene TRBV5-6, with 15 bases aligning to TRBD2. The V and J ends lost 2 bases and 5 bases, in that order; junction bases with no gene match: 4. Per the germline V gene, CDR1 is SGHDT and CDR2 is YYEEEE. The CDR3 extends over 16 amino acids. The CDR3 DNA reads TGTGCCAGCAGCTTCGGACTAGCGGGGGGGGACGAGACCCAGTACTTC. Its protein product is CASSFGLAGGDETQYF.

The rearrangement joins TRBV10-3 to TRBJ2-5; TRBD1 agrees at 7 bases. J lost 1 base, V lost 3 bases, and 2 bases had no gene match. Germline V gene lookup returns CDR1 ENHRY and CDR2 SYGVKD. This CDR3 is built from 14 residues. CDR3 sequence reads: CAISEQGSQETQYF. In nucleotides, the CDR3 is TGTGCCATCAGTGAACAGGGGTCCCAAGAGACCCAGTACTTC.

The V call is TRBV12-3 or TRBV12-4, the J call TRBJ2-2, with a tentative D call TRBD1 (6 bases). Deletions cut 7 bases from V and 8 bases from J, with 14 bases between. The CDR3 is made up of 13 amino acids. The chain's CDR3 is CASTVGGSGELFF. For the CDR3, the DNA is TGTGCCAGCACCGTAGGGGGTTCGGGGGAGCTGTTTTTT.

The CDR3 is CASSPLDRVGAFF. CDR3 bases: TGTGCCAGCAGCCCCCTGGACAGGGTCGGGGCTTTCTTT. The V call is TRBV7-9, the J call TRBJ1-1, with 8 bases aligning to TRBD1. Per the germline V gene, CDR1 is SEHNR and CDR2 is FQNEAQ (reference sequence). Unmatched junction bases numbered 10, after V lost 5 bases and J lost 11 bases. This CDR3 spans 13 amino acids. Full variable domain (missing parts from reference TRBV7-9 and TRBJ1-1): DTGVSQNPRHKITKRGQNVTFRCDPISEHNRLYWYRQTLGQGPEFLTYFQNEAQLEKSRLLSDRFSAERPKGSFSTLEIQRTEQGDSAMYLCASSPLDRVGAFFGQGTRLTVV.

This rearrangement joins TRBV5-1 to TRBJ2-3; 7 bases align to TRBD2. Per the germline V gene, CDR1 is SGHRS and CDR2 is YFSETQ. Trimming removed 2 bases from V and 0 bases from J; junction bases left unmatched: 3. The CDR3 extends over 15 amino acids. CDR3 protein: CASSFSSGSTDTQYF. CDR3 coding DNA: TGCGCCAGCAGCTTTTCTAGCGGAAGCACAGATACGCAGTATTTT.

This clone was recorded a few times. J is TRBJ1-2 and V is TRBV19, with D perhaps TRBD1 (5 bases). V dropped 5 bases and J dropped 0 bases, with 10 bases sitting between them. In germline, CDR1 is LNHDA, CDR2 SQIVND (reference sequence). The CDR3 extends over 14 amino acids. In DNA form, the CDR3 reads TGTGCCAGTAGTGTGGGGCTCTCTAACTATGGCTACACCTTC. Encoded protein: CASSVGLSNYGYTF.

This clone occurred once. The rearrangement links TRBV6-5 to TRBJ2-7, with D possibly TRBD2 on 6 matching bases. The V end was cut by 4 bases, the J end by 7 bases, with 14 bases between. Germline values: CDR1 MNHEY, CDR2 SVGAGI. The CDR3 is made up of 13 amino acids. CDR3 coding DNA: TGTGCCAGCAGTTGGGGGACGGCGGGGGAGCAGTACTTC. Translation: CASSWGTAGEQYF.

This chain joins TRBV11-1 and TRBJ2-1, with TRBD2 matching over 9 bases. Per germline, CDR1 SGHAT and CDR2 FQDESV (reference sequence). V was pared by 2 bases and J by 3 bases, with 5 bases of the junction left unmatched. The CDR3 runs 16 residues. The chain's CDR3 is CASSLSSGGFYNEQFF. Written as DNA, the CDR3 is TGTGCCAGCAGCTTATCCAGCGGGGGGTTCTACAATGAGCAGTTCTTC.

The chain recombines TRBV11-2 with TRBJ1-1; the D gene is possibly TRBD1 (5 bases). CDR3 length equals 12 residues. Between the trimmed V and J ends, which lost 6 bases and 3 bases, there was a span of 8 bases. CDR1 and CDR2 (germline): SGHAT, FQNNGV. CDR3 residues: CASSLGDTEAFF. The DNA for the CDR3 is TGTGCCAGCAGTCTAGGGGACACTGAAGCTTTCTTT.

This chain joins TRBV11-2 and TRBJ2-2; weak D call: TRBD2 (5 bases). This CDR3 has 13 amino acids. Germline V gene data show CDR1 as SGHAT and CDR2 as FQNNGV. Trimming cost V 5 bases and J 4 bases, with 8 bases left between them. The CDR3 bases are TGTGCCAGCAGCCTGGGGAGCACCGGGGAGCTGTTTTTT. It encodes CASSLGSTGELFF.